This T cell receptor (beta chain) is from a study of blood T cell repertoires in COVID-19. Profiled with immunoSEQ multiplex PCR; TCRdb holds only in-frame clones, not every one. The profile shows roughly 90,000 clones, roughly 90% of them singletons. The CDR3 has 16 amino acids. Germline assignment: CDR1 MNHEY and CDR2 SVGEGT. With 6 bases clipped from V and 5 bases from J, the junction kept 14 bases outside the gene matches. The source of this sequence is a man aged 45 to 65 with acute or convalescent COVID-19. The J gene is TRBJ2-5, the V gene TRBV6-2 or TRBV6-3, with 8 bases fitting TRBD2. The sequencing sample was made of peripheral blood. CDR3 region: CASSPLPSGFRETQYF. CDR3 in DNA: TGTGCCAGCAGCCCCCTGCCTAGCGGGTTTCGGGAGACCCAGTACTTC.